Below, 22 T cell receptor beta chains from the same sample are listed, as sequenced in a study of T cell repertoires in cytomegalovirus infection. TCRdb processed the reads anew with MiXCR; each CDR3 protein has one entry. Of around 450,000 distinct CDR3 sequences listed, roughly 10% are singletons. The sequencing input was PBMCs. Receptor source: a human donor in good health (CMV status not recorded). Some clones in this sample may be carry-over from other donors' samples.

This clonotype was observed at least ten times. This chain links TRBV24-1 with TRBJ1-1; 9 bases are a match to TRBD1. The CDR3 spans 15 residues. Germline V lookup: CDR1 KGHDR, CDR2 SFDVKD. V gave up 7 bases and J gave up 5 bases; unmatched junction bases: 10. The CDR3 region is CATSDGTGSKTEAFF. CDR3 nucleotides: TGTGCCACCAGCGACGGGACAGGGTCGAAGACTGAAGCTTTCTTT.

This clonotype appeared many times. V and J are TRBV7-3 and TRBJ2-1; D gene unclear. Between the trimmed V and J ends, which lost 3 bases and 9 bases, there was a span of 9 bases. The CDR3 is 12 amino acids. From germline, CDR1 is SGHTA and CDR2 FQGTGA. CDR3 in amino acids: CASSFTLGEQFF. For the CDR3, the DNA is TGTGCCAGCAGCTTTACACTGGGTGAGCAGTTCTTC. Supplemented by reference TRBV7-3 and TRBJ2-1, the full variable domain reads GAGVSQTPSNKVTEKGKYVELRCDPISGHTALYWYRQSLGQGPEFLIYFQGTGAADDSGLPNDRFFAVRPEGSVSTLKIQRTERGDSAVYLCASSFTLGEQFFGPGTRLTVL.

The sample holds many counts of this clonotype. CDR3 sequence reads: CASSLGQGVSTDTQYF. The CDR3 nucleotides read TGTGCCAGCAGTTTGGGACAGGGGGTGAGCACAGATACGCAGTATTTT. The chain combines TRBV28 with TRBJ2-3, with 11 positions matching TRBD1. With V trimmed by 3 bases and J by 0 bases, 2 bases remained unmatched. Germline assignment: CDR1 MDHEN and CDR2 SYDVKM. The CDR3 contains 16 residues.

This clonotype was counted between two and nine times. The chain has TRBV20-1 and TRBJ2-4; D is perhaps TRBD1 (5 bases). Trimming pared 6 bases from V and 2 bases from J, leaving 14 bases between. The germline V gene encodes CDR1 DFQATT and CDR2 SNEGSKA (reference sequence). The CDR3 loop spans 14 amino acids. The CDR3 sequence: CSAYPGLSKNIQYF. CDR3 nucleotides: TGCAGTGCGTACCCAGGGTTGTCCAAAAACATTCAGTACTTC.

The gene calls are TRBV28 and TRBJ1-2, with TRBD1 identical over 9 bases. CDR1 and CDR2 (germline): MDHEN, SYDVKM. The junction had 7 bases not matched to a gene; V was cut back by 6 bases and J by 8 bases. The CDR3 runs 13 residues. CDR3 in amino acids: CASRPQGALGYTF. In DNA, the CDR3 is TGTGCCAGCAGACCACAGGGGGCCCTCGGCTACACCTTC.

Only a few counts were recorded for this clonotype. CDR3 loop: CASSQLADSYEQYF. CDR3 bases: TGTGCCAGCAGCCAACTAGCTGACTCCTACGAGCAGTACTTC. The V and J genes are TRBV13 and TRBJ2-7, with D perhaps TRBD2 (6 bases). With 5 bases removed from V and 0 bases from J, the gap between germline ends came to 11 bases. CDR1 and CDR2 from the germline V gene are PRHDT and FYEKMQ (reference sequence). The CDR3 has 14 residues.

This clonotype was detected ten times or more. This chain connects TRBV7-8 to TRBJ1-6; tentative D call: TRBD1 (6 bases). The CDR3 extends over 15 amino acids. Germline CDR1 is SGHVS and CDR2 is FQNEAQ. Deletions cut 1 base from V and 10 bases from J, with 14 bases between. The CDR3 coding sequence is TGTGCCAGCAGCTTAGTTCGGGCAGGGGTGTCACCCCTCCACTTT. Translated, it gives CASSLVRAGVSPLHF.

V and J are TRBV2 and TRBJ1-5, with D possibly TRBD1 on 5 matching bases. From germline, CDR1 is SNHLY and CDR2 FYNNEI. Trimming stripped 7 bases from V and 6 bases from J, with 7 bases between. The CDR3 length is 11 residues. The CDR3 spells CASTRAQPQHF. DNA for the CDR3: TGTGCCAGCACCAGGGCTCAGCCCCAGCATTTT.

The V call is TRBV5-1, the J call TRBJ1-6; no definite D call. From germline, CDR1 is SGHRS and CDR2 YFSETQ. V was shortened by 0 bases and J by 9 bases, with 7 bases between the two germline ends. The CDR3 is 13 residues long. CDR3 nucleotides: TGCGCCAGCAGCTTGGACGGCTTTTCACCCCTCCACTTT. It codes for CASSLDGFSPLHF.

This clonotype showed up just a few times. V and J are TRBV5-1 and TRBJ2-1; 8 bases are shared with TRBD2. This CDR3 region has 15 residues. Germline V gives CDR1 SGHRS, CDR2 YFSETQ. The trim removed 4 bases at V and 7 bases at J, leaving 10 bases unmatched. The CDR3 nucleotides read TGCGCCAGCAGCCCAAGCGGGAGTTATAATAATGAGCAGTTCTTC. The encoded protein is CASSPSGSYNNEQFF.

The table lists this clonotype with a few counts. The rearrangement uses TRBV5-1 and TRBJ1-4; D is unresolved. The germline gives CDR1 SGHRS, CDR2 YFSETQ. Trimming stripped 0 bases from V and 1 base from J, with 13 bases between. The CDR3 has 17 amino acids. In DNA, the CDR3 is TGCGCCAGCAGCTTGGGGGCCCTTTTCGGAACTAATGAAAAACTGTTTTTT. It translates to CASSLGALFGTNEKLFF.

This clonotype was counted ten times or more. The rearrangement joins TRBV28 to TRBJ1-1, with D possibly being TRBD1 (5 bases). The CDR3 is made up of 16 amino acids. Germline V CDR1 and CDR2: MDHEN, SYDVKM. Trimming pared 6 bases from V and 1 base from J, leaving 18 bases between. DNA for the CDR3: TGTGCCAGCAGGCAAAACACTAAAGGGGCGAACACTGAAGCTTTCTTT. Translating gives CASRQNTKGANTEAFF.

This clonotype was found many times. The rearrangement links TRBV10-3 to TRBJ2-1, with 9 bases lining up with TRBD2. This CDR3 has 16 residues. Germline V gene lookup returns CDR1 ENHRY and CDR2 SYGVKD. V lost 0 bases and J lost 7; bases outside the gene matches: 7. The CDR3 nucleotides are TGTGCCATCAGTGAGTCTGGGGGGCTAGCGGGGAATGAGCAGTTCTTC. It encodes CAISESGGLAGNEQFF.

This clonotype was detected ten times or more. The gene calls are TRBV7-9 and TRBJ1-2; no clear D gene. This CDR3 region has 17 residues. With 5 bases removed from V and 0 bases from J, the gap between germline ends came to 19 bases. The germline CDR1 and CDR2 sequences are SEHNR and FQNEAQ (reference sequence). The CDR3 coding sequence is TGTGCCAGCAGCAGCGGAGTTCTTCCACAACCTAACTATGGCTACACCTTC. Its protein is CASSSGVLPQPNYGYTF.

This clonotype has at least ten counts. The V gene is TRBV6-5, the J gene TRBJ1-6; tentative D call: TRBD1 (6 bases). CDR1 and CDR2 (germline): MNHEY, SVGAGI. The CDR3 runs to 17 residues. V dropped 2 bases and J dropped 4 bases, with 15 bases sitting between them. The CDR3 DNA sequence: TGTGCCAGCAGTTACGGCTCCGTGGGACATTATAATTCACCCCTCCACTTT. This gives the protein CASSYGSVGHYNSPLHF.

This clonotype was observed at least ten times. CDR3 loop: CASGSQAADTQYF. In DNA, the CDR3 is TGCGCCAGCGGGTCGCAGGCAGCAGATACGCAGTATTTT. This chain links TRBV5-1 with TRBJ2-3; D ambiguous. CDR3 length: 13 residues. Germline CDR1 reads SGHRS; CDR2 reads YFSETQ. Trimming took 7 bases from V and 4 from J, leaving 13 bases between them.

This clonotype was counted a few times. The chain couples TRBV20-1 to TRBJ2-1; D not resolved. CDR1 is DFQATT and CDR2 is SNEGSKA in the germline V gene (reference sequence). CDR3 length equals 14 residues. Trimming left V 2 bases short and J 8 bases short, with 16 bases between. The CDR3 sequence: CSARSGADGYEQFF. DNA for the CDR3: TGCAGTGCTAGATCGGGCGCAGACGGGTATGAGCAGTTCTTC.

DNA for the CDR3: TGTGCCAGCAGTCGGACTAGCGGGAGCCGCACAGATACGCAGTATTTT. Translating it yields CASSRTSGSRTDTQYF. The chain recombines TRBV27 with TRBJ2-3; 13 bases fit TRBD2. The CDR3 is 16 amino acids. Trimming at V came to 5 bases and at J to 1 base, leaving 3 bases not matched to a gene. Per the germline V gene, CDR1 is MNHEY and CDR2 is SMNVEV (reference sequence).

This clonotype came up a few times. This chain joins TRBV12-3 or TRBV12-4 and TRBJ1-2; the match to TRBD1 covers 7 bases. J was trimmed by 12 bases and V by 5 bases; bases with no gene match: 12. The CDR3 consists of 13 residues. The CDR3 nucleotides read TGTGCCAGCAGTCTCGGGACAGAGCCGCCCCACACCTTC. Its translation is CASSLGTEPPHTF.

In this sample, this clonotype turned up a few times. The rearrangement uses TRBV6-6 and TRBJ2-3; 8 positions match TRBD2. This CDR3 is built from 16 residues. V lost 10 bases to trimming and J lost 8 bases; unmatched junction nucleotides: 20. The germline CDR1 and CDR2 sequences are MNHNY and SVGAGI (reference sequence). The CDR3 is CATTLGQAGAGTTQYF. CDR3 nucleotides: TGTGCCACCACGTTGGGACAAGCGGGAGCGGGGACTACGCAGTATTTT.

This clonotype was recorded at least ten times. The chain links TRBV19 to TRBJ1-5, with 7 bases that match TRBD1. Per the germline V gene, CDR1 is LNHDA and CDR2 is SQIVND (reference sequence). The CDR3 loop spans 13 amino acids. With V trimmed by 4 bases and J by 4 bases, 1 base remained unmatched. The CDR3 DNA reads TGTGCCAGTAGTACACAGGGGAATCAGCCCCAGCATTTT. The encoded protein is CASSTQGNQPQHF.

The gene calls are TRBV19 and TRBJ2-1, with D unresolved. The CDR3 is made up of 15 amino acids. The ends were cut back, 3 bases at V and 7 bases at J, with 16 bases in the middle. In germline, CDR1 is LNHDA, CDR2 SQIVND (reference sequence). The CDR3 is CASSMRVAYGNEQFF. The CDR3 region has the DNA TGTGCCAGTAGTATGAGAGTAGCCTACGGGAATGAGCAGTTCTTC.